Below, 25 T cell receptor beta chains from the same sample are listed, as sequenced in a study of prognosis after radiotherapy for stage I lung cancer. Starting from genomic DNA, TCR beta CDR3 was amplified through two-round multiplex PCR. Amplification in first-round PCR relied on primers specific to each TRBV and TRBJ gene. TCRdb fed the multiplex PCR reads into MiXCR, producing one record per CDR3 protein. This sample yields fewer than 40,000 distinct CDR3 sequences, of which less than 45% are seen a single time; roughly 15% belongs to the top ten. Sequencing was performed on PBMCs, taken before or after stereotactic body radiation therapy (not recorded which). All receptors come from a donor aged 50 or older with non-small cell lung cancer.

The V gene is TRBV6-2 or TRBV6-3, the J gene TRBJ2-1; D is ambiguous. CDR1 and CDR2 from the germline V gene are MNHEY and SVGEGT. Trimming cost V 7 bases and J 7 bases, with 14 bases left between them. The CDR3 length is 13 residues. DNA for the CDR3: TGTGCCAGCACTTGGAGTCCGGGTAATGAGCAGTTCTTC. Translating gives CASTWSPGNEQFF.

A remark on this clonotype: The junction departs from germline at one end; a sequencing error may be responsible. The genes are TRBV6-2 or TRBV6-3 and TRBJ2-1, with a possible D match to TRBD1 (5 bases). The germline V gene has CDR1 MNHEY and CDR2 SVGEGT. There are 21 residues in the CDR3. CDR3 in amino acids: CASTDSLGRVISPPGYNEQSF. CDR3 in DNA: TGTGCCAGCACCGATTCTCTGGGCCGTGTCATCTCTCCCCCAGGGTACAATGAGCAGTCCTTC.

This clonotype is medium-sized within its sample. The CDR3 loop reads CSARSMGLAGDSYEQYF. CDR3 sequence (DNA): TGCAGTGCTAGAAGTATGGGACTAGCGGGCGACTCCTACGAGCAGTACTTC. The chain joins TRBV20-1 to TRBJ2-7, with 12 bases identical to TRBD2. The trim removed 2 bases at V and 0 bases at J, leaving 8 bases unmatched. The CDR3 totals 17 residues. CDR1 and CDR2 from the germline V gene are DFQATT and SNEGSKA (reference sequence).

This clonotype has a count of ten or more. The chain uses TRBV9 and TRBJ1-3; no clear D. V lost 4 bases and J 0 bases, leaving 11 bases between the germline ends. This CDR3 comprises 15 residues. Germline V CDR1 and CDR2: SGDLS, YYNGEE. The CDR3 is CASSPRHSSGNTIYF. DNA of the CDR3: TGTGCCAGCAGCCCCCGGCACTCCTCTGGAAACACCATATATTTT.

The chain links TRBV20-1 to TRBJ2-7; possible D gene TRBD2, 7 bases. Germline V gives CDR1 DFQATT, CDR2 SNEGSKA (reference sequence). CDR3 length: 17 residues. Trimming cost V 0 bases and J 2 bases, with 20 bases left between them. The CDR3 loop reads CSARDLIAGGGAYEQYF. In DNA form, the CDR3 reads TGCAGTGCTAGAGATCTTATAGCAGGAGGGGGGGCCTACGAGCAGTACTTC.

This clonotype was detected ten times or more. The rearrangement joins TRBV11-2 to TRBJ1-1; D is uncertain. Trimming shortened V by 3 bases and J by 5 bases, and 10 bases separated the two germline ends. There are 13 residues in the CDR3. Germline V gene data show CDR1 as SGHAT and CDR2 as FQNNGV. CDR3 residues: CASSFQAGTEAFF. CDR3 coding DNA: TGTGCCAGCAGCTTCCAGGCTGGGACTGAAGCTTTCTTT. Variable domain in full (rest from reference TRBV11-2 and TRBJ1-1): EAGVAQSPRYKIIEKRQSVAFWCNPISGHATLYWYQQILGQGPKLLIQFQNNGVVDDSQLPKDRFSAERLKGVDSTLKIQPAKLEDSAVYLCASSFQAGTEAFFGQGTRLTVV.

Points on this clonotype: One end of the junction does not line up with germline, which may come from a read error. The CDR3 DNA reads TGCGCCAGCGGCTTGCTTGAACAGGTGGCCTACGAGCAGTACTTC. Its translation: CASGLLEQVAYEQYF. This rearrangement joins TRBV5-1 to TRBJ2-7; tentative D call: TRBD1 (5 bases). Germline V gene sequence: CDR1 SGHRS, CDR2 YFSETQ. The CDR3 contains 15 residues.

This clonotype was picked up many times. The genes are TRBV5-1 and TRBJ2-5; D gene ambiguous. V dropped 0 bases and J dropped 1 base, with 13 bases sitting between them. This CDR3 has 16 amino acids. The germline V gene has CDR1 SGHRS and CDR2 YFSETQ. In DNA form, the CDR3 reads TGCGCCAGCAGCTTGGCCGGCAGGACCTTCCAAGAGACCCAGTACTTC. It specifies CASSLAGRTFQETQYF.

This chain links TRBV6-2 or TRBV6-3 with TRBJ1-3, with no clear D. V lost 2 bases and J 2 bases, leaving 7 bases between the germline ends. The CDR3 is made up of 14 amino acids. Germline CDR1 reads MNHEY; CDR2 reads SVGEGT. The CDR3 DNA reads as TGTGCCAGCAGTTACAACCGGGCTGGAAACACCATATATTTT. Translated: CASSYNRAGNTIYF.

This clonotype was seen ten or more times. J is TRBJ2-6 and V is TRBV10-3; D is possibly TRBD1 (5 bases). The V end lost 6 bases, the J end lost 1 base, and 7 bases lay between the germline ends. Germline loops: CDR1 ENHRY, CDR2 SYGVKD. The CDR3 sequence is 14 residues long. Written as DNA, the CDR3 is TGTGCCATCAGCGACAGTTCTGGGGCCAACGTCCTGACTTTC. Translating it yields CAISDSSGANVLTF.

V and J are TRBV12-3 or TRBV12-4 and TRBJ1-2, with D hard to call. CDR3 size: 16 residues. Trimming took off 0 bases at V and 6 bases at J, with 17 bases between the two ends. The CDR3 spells CASSLALPDLGDGYTF. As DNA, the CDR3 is TGTGCCAGCAGTTTAGCGCTCCCGGACCTAGGCGATGGCTACACCTTC.

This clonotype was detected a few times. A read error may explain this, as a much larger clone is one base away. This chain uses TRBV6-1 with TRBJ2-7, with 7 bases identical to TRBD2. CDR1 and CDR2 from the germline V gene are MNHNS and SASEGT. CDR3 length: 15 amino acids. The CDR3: CASSKAGLSGGEQYF. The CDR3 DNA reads TGTGCCAGCAGTAAAGCGGGACTATCGGGAGGCGAGCAGTACTTC.

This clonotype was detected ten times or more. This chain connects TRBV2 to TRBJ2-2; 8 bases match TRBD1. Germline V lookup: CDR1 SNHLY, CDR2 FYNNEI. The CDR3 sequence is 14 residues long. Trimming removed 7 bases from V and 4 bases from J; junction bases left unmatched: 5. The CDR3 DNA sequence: TGTGCCAGCATGGACAGGGATGGCACCGGGGAGCTGTTTTTT. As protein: CASMDRDGTGELFF.

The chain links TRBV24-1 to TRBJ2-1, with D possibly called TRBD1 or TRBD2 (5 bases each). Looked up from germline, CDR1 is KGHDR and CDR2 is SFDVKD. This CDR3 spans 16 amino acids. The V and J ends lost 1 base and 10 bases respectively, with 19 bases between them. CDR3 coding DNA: TGTGCCACCAGTGATTTAACTAGTTGGGGGACCCGGGAGCAGTTCTTC. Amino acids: CATSDLTSWGTREQFF.

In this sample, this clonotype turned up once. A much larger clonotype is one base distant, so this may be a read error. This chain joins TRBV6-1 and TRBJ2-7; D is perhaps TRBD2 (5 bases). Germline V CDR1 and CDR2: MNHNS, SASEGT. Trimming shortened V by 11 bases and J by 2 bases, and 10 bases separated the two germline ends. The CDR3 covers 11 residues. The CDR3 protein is CACTGTYEQYF. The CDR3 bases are TGTGCCTGCACGGGGACCTACGAGCAGTACTTC.

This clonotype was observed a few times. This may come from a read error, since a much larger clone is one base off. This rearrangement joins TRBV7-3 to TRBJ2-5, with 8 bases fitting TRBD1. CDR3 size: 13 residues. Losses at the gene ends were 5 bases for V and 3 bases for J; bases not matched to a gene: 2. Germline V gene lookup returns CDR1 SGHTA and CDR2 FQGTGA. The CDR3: CASSTTGEETQYF. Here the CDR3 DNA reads TGTGCCAGCAGCACGACAGGGGAAGAGACCCAGTACTTC.

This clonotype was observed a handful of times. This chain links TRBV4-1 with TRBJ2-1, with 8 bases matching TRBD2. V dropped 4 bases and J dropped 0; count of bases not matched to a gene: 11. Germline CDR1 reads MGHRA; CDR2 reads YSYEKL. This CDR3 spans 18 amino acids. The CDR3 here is CASSRPRGSGDSYNEQFF. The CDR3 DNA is TGCGCCAGCAGCCGCCCGAGGGGTAGCGGGGACTCCTACAATGAGCAGTTCTTC.

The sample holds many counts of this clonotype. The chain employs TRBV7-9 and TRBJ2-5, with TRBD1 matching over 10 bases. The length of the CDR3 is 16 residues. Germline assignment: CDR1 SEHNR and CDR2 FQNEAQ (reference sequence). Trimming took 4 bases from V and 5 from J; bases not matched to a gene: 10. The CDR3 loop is CASSSRQGAFQETQYF. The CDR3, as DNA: TGTGCCAGCAGCTCCAGACAGGGGGCGTTTCAGGAGACCCAGTACTTC.

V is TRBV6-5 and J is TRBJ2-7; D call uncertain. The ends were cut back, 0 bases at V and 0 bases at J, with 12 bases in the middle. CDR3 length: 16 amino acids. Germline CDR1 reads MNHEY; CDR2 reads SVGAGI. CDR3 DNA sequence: TGTGCCAGCAGTTACTCCTCGGTATGGTTCTCCTACGAGCAGTACTTC. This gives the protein CASSYSSVWFSYEQYF.

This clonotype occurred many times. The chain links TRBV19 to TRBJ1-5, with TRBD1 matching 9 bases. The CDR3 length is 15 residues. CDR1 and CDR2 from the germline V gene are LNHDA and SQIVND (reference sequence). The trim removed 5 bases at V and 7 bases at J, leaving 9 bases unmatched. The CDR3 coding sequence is TGTGCCAGTAGTTTCGGGACAGGGATTGGCCAGCCCCAGCATTTT. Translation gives CASSFGTGIGQPQHF.

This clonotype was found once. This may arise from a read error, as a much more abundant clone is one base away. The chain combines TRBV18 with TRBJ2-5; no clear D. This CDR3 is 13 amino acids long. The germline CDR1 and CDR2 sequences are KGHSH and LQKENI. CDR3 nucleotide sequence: TGTGCCAGCTCACCACCGACGAAGGAGACCAAGTACTTC. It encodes CASSPPTKETKYF.

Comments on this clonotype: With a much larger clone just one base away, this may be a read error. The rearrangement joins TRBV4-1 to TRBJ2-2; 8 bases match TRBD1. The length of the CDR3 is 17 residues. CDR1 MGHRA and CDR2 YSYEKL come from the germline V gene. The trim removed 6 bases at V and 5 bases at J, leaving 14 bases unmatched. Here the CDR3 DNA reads TGCGCCAGCAGGCAGTCCGACAGGGGATCTCGGACCGGGGAGCTGTTTTTT. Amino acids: CASRQSDRGSRTGELFF.

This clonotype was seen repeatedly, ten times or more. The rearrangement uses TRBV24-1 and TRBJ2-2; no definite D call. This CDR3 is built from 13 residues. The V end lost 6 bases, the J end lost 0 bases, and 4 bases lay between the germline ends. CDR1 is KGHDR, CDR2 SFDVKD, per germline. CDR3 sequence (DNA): TGTGCCACCAGTCGTACGAACACCGGGGAGCTGTTTTTT. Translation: CATSRTNTGELFF.

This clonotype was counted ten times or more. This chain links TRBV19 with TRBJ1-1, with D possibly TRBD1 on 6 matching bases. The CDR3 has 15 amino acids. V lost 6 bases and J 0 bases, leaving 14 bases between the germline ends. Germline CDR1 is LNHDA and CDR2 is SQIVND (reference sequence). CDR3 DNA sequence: TGTGCCAGTAGGACAGGAGGAACGCTGAACACTGAAGCTTTCTTT. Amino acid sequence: CASRTGGTLNTEAFF.

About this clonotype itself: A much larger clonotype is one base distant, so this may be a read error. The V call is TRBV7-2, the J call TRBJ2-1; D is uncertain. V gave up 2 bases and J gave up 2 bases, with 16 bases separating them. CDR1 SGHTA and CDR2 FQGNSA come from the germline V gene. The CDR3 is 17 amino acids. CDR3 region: CTSSLPTRSYTYNEQFF. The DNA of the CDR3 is TGTACCAGCAGCTTACCCACGCGTAGTTATACCTACAATGAGCAGTTCTTC.